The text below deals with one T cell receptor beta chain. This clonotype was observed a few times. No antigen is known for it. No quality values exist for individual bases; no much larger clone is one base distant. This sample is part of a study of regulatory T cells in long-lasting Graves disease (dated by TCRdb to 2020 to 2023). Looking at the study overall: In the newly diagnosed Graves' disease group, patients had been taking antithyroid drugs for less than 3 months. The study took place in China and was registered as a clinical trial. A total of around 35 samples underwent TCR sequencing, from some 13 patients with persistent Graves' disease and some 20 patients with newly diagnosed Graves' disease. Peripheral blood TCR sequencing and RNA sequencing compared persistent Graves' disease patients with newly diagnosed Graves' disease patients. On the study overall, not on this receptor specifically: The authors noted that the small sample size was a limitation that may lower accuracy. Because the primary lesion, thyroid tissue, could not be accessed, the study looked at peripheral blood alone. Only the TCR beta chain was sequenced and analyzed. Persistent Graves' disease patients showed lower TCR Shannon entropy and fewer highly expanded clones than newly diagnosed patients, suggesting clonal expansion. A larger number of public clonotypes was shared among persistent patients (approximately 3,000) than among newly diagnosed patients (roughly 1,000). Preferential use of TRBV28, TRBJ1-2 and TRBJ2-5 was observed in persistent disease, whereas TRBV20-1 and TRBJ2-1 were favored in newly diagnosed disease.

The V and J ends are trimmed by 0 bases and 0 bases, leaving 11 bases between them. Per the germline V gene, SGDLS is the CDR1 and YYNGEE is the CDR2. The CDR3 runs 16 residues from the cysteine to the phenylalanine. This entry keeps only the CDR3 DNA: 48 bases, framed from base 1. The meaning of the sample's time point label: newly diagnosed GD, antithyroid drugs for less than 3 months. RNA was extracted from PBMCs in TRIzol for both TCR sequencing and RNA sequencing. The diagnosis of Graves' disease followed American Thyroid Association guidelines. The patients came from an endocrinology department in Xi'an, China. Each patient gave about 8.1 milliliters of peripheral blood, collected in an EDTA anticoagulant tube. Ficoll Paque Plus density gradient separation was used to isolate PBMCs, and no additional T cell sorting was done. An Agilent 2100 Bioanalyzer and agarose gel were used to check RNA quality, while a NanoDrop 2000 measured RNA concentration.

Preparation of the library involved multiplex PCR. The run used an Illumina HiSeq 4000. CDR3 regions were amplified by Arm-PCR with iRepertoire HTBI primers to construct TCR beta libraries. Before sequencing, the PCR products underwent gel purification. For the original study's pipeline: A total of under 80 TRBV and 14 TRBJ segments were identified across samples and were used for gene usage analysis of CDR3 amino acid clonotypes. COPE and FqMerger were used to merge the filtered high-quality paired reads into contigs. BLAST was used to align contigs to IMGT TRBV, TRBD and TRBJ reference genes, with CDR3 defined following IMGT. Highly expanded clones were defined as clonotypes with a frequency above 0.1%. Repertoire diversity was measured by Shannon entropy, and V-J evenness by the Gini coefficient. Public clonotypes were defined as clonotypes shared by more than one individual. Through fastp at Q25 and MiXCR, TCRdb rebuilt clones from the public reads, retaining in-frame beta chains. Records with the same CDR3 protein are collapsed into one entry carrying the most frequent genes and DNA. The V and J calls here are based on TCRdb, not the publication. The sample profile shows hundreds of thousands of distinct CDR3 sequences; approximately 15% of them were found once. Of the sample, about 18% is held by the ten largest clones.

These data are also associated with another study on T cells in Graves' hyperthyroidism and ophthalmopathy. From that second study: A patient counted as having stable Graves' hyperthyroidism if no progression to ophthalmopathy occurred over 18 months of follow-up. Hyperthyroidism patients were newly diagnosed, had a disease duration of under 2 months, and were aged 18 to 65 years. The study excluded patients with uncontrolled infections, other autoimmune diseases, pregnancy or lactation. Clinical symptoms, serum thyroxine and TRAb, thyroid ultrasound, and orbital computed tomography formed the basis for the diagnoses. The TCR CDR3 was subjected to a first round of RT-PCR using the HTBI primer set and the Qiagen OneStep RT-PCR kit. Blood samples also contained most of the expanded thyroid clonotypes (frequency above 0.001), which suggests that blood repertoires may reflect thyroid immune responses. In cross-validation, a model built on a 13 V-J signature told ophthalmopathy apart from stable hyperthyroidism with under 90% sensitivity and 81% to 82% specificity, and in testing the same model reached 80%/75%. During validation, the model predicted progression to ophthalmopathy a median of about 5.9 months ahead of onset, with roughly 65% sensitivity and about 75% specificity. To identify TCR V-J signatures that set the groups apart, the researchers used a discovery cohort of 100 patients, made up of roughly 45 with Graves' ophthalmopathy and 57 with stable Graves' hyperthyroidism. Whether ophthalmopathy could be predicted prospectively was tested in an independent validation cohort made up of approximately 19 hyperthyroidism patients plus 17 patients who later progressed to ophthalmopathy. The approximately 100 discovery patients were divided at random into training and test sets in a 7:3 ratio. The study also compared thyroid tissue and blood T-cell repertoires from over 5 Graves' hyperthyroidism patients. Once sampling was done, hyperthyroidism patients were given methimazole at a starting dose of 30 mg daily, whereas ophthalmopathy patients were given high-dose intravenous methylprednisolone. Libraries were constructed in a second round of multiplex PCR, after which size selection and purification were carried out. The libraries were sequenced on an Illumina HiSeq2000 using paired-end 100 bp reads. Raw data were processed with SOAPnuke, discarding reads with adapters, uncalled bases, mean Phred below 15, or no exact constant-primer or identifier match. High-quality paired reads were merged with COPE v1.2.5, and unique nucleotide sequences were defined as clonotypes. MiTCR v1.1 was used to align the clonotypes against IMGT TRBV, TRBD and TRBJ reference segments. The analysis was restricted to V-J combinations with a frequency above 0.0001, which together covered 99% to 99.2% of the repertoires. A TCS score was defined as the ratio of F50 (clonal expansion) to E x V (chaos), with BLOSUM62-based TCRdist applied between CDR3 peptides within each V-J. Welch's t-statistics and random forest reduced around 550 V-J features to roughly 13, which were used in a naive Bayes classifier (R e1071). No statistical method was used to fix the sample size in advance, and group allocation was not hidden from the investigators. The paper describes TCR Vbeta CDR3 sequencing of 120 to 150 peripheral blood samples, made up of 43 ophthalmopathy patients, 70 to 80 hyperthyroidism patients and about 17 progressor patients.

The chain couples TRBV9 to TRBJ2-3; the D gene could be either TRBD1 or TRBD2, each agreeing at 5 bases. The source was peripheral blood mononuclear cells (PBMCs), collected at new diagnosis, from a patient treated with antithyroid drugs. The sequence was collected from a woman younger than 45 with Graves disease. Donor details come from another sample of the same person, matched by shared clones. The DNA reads TGTGCCAGCAGCGTAGAGGGGACCATTAGCACAGATACGCAGTATTTT. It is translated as CASSVEGTISTDTQYF.